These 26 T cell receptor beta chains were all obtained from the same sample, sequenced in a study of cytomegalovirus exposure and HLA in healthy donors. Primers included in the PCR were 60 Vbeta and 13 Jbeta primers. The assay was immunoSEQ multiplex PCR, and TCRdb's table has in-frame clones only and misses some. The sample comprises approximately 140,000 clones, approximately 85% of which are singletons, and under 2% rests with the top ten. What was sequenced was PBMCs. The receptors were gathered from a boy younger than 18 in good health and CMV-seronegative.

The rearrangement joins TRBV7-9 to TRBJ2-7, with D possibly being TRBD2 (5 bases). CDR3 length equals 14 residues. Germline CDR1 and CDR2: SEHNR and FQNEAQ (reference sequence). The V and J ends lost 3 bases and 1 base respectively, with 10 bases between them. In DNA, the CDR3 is TGTGCCAGCAGCTTTAAGGACTCTTCCTACGAGCAGTACTTC. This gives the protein CASSFKDSSYEQYF.

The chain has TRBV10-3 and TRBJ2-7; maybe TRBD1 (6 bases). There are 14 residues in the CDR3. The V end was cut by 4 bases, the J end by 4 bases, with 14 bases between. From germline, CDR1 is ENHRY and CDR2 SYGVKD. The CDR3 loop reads CAISGTVTSYEQYF. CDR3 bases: TGTGCCATCAGTGGGACAGTTACGAGTTACGAGCAGTACTTC.

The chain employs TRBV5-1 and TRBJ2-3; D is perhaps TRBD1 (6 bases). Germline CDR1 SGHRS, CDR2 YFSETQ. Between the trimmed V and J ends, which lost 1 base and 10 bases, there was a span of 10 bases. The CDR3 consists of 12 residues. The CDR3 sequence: CASSLSGDAQYF. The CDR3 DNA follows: TGCGCCAGCAGCTTGTCAGGGGATGCGCAGTATTTT.

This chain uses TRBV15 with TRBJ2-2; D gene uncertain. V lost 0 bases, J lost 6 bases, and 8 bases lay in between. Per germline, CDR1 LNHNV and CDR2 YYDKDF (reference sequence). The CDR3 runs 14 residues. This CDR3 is CATSRDRVAGELFF. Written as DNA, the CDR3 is TGTGCCACCAGCAGAGATCGAGTTGCCGGGGAGCTGTTTTTT.

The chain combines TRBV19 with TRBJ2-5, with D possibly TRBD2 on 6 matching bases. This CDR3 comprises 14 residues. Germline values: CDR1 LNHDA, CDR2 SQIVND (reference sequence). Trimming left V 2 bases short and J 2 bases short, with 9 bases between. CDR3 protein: CASSIYAGQETQYF. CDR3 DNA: TGTGCCAGTAGTATATATGCGGGGCAAGAGACCCAGTACTTC.

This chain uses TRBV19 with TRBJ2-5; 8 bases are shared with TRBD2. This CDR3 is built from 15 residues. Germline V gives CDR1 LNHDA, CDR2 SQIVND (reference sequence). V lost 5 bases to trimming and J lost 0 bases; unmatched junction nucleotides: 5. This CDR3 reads CASSSASGYQETQYF. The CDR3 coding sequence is TGTGCCAGTAGTTCGGCTAGCGGGTACCAAGAGACCCAGTACTTC.

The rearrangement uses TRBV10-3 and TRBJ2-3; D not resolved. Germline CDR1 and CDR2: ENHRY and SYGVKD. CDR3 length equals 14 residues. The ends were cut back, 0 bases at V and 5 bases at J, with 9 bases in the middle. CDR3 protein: CAISESGRIDTQYF. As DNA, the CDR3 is TGTGCCATCAGTGAGTCCGGCAGGATAGATACGCAGTATTTT.

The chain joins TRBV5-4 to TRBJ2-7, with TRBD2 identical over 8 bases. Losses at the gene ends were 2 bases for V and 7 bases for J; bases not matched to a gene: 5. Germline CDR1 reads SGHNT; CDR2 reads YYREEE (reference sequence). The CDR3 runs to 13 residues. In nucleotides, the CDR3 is TGTGCCAGCAGCTTCGGGGGGGCGGGGGAGCAGTACTTC. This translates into CASSFGGAGEQYF.

The CDR3 region is CASSQRPSWSSYNEQFF. For the CDR3, the DNA is TGCGCCAGCAGCCAAAGGCCTTCATGGAGCTCCTACAATGAGCAGTTCTTC. V usage is TRBV4-3 and J usage is TRBJ2-1, with unresolved D. The germline CDR1 and CDR2 sequences are LGHNA and YSLEER. CDR3 size: 17 residues. Trimming cost V 2 bases and J 0 bases, with 14 bases left between them.

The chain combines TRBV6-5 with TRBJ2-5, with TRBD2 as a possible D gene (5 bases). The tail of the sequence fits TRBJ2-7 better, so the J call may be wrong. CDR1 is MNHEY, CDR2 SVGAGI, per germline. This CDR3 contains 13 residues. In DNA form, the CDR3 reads TGTGCCAGCAGTTACTCGCGAGGGTACGAGCAGTACTTC. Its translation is CASSYSRGYEQYF.

The CDR3, as DNA: TGCGCCAGCAGCTTTGACGGGTTAGATGAATACGAGCAGTACTTC. It translates to CASSFDGLDEYEQYF. The genes are TRBV5-1 and TRBJ2-7; D is ambiguous. The germline V and J ends were trimmed by 2 bases and 4 bases, with 16 bases remaining between them. The CDR3 length is 15 residues. CDR1 SGHRS and CDR2 YFSETQ come from the germline V gene.

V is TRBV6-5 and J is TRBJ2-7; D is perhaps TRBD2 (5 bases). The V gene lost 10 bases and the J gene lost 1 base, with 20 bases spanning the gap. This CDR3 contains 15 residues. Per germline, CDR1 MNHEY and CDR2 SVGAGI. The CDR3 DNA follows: TGTGCCACCAAAACCCAGCTAGCCAATTCCTACGAGCAGTACTTC. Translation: CATKTQLANSYEQYF.

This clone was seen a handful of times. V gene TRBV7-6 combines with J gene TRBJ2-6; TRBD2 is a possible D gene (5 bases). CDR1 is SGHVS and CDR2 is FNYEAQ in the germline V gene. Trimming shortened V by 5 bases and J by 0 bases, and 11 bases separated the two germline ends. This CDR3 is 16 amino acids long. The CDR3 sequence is CASSLKAGSGANVLTF. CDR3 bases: TGTGCCAGCAGCCTTAAGGCGGGCTCTGGGGCCAACGTCCTGACTTTC. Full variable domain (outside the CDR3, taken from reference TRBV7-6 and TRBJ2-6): GAGVSQSPRYKVTKRGQDVALRCDPISGHVSLYWYRQALGQGPEFLTYFNYEAQQDKSGLPNDRFSAERPEGSISTLTIQRTEQRDSAMYRCASSLKAGSGANVLTFGAGSRLTVL.

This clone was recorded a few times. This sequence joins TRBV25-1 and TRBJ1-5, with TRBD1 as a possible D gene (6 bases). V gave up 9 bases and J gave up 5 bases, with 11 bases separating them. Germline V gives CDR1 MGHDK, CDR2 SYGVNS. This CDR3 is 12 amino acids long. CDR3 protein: CASQQGHQPQHF. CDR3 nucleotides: TGTGCCAGTCAACAGGGTCATCAGCCCCAGCATTTT.

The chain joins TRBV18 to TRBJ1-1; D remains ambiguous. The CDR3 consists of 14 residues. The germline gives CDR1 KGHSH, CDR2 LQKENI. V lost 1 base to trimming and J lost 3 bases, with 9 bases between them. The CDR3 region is CASSPLSFDTEAFF. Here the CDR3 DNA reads TGTGCCAGCTCACCACTTTCGTTTGACACTGAAGCTTTCTTT. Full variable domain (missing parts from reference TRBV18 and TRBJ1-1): NAGVMQNPRHLVRRRGQEARLRCSPMKGHSHVYWYRQLPEEGLKFMVYLQKENIIDESGMPKERFSAEFPKEGPSILRIQQVVRGDSAAYFCASSPLSFDTEAFFGQGTRLTVV.

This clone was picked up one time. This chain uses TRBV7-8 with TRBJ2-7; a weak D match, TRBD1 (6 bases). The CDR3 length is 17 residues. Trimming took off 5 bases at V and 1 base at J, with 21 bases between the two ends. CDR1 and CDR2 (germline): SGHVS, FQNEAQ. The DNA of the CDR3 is TGTGCCAGCAGCCCGCCCCCGACAGGCCAGGAGTCCTACGAGCAGTACTTC. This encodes CASSPPPTGQESYEQYF.

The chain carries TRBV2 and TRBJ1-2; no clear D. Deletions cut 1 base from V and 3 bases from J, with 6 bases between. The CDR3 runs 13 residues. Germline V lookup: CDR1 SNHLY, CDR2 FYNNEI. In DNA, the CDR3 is TGTGCCAGCAGTGAAGACCGGGACTATGGCTACACCTTC. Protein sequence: CASSEDRDYGYTF.

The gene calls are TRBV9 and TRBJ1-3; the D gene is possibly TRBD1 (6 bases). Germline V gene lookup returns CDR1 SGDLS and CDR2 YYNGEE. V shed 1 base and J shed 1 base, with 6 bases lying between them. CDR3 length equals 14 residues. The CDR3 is CASSVTGSGNTIYF. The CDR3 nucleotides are TGTGCCAGCAGCGTAACAGGGTCTGGAAACACCATATATTTT.

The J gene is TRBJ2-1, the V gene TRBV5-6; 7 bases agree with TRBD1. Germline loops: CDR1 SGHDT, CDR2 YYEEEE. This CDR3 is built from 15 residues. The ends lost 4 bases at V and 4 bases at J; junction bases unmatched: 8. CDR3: CASSLTGVWYNEQFF. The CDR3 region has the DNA TGTGCCAGCAGCCTAACAGGGGTCTGGTACAATGAGCAGTTCTTC.

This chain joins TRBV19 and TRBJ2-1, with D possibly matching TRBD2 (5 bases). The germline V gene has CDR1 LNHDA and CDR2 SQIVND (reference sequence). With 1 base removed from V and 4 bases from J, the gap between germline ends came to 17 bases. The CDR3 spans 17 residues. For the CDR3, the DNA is TGTGCCAGTAGTATAGCGGCTAGCCCGTCTGTGTACAATGAGCAGTTCTTC. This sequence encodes CASSIAASPSVYNEQFF.

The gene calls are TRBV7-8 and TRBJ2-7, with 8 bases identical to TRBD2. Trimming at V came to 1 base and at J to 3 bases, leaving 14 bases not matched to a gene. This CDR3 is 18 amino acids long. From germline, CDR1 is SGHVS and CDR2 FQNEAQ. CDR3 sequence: CASSLVANGRARSYEQYF. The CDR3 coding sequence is TGTGCCAGCAGCTTAGTAGCTAACGGGAGGGCCCGAAGCTACGAGCAGTACTTC.

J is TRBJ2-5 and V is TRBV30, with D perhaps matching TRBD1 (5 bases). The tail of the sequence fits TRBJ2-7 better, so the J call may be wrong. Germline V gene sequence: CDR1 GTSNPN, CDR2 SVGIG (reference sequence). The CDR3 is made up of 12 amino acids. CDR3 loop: CAWERDSYEQYF. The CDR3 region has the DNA TGTGCCTGGGAACGTGACAGCTACGAGCAGTACTTC.

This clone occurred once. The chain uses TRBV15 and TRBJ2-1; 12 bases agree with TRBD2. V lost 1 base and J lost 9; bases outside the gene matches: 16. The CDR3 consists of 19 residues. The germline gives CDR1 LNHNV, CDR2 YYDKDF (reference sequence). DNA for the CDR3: TGTGCCACCAGCAGAGGTAGCAGCGGACTAGCGGGGTTTAAGGGTGAGCAGTTCTTC. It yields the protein CATSRGSSGLAGFKGEQFF.

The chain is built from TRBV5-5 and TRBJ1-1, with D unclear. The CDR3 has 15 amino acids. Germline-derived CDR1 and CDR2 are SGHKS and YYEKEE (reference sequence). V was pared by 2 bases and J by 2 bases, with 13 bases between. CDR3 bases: TGTGCCAGCAGCTTACTGAAATCTACCAACACTGAAGCTTTCTTT. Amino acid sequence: CASSLLKSTNTEAFF.

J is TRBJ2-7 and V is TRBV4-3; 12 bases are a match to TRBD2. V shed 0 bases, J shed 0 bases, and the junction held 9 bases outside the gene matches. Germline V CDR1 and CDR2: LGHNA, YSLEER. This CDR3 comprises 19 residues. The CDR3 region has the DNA TGCGCCAGCAGCCAAGAGTTGGCGACTAGCGGGAGTATCTCCTACGAGCAGTACTTC. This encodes CASSQELATSGSISYEQYF.

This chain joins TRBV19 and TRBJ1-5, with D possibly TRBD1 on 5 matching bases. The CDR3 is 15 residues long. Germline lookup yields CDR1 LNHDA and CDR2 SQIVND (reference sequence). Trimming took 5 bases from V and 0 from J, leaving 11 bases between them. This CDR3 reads CASSPRQTSNQPQHF. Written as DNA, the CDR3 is TGTGCCAGTAGTCCCCGACAGACTAGCAATCAGCCCCAGCATTTT.